A selection of T cell receptor beta chains follows, all from one sample in a study of T-cell reconstitution after alpha-beta-depleted transplantation in children. TCRdb redid the calling of the PCR reads with MiXCR, one entry per CDR3 protein. This table has 200,000 to 250,000 distinct CDR3 sequences, 20% to 30% appearing once. Sequencing was performed on PBMCs, mostly from graft donor cells, taken 360 days after TCRalphabeta/CD19-depleted stem cell transplant. Every receptor here comes from a female patient aged 2-9 years who had a stem cell transplant for congenital amegakaryocytic thrombocytopenia, so the T cells may come from the graft donor. CDR3s include the opening cysteine and the closing phenylalanine or tryptophan. The D gene is left open where the match is weak. For some rows the clone size is stated as once, few or many, or as a class when expanded; others skip it.

d_call: .
v_call: TRBV5-8
clone_size: few
j_call: TRBJ2-2
cdr3_aa: CASSLAVGNTGELFF
cdr3_nt: TGTGCCAGCAGCTTGGCCGTTGGGAACACCGGGGAGCTGTTTTTT

d_call: TRBD1
v_call: TRBV6-5
clone_size: .
j_call: TRBJ2-5
cdr3_aa: CASSYPTGTGQETQYF
cdr3_nt: TGTGCCAGCAGTTACCCGACCGGGACAGGGCAAGAGACCCAGTACTTC

d_call: .
v_call: TRBV15
clone_size: .
j_call: TRBJ2-7
cdr3_aa: CATSRDYGNHYEQYF
cdr3_nt: TGTGCCACCAGCAGAGACTACGGGAACCACTACGAGCAGTACTTC

d_call: .
v_call: TRBV28
clone_size: few
j_call: TRBJ2-1
cdr3_aa: CASSQTISGYAYNEQFF
cdr3_nt: TGTGCCAGCAGTCAAACCATCTCGGGTTACGCCTACAATGAGCAGTTCTTC

d_call: TRBD2
v_call: TRBV5-1
clone_size: .
j_call: TRBJ2-2
cdr3_aa: CASSLETSNTGELFF
cdr3_nt: TGCGCCAGCAGCTTGGAGACTAGCAACACCGGGGAGCTGTTTTTT

d_call: .
v_call: TRBV25-1
clone_size: .
j_call: TRBJ2-7
cdr3_aa: CASTPGWSYEQYF
cdr3_nt: TGTGCCAGCACCCCAGGGTGGTCCTACGAGCAGTACTTC

d_call: .
v_call: TRBV28
clone_size: .
j_call: TRBJ2-7
cdr3_aa: CASRNPAYEQYF
cdr3_nt: TGTGCCAGCAGGAACCCGGCCTACGAGCAGTACTTC

d_call: TRBD1
v_call: TRBV12-3/TRBV12-4
clone_size: .
j_call: TRBJ1-1
cdr3_aa: CASSLPQGANTEAFF
cdr3_nt: TGTGCCAGCAGTTTACCGCAGGGGGCAAACACTGAAGCTTTCTTT

d_call: TRBD1
v_call: TRBV28
clone_size: once
j_call: TRBJ1-6
cdr3_aa: CASSLLDRTESPLHF
cdr3_nt: TGTGCCAGCAGTTTACTGGACAGGACGGAGTCACCCCTCCACTTT

d_call: TRBD1
v_call: TRBV20-1
clone_size: few
j_call: TRBJ2-2
cdr3_aa: CSAATDREESGELFF
cdr3_nt: TGCAGTGCCGCGACGGACAGGGAGGAGTCCGGGGAGCTGTTTTTT

d_call: .
v_call: TRBV6-5
clone_size: .
j_call: TRBJ2-5
cdr3_aa: CASSSFWWEAGGETQYF
cdr3_nt: TGTGCCAGCAGTTCCTTTTGGTGGGAGGCAGGCGGAGAGACCCAGTACTTC

d_call: TRBD1
v_call: TRBV27
clone_size: .
j_call: TRBJ2-7
cdr3_aa: CASSSGQPPDEQYF
cdr3_nt: TGTGCCAGCAGTTCGGGACAGCCCCCCGACGAGCAGTACTTC

d_call: TRBD2
v_call: TRBV3-1
clone_size: .
j_call: TRBJ2-2
cdr3_aa: CALRNLGVAGGANTGELFF
cdr3_nt: TGTGCCCTCAGAAATTTGGGGGTTGCGGGGGGGGCGAACACCGGGGAGCTGTTTTTT

d_call: TRBD2
v_call: TRBV10-3
clone_size: few
j_call: TRBJ2-1
cdr3_aa: CAISDPGTSGKNEQFF
cdr3_nt: TGTGCCATCAGTGATCCGGGGACTAGCGGGAAAAATGAGCAGTTCTTC

d_call: TRBD1
v_call: TRBV24-1
clone_size: few
j_call: TRBJ2-3
cdr3_aa: CATSDSGQTTDTQYF
cdr3_nt: TGTGCCACCAGTGATTCGGGACAGACCACAGATACGCAGTATTTT

d_call: TRBD1
v_call: TRBV7-6
clone_size: .
j_call: TRBJ2-2
cdr3_aa: CASSPDRAPVYELFF
cdr3_nt: TGTGCCAGCAGCCCCGACAGGGCACCTGTCTACGAGCTGTTTTTT

d_call: .
v_call: TRBV6-5
clone_size: .
j_call: TRBJ2-1
cdr3_aa: CASSYYEADEQFF
cdr3_nt: TGTGCCAGCAGTTACTACGAAGCCGATGAACAGTTCTTC

d_call: TRBD2
v_call: TRBV3-1
clone_size: .
j_call: TRBJ2-1
cdr3_aa: CASSHEPWGGYNEQFF
cdr3_nt: TGTGCCAGCAGCCATGAACCTTGGGGGGGCTACAATGAGCAGTTCTTC

d_call: .
v_call: TRBV4-2
clone_size: many
j_call: TRBJ2-5
cdr3_aa: CASSQDWGLQETQYF
cdr3_nt: TGTGCCAGCAGCCAAGATTGGGGTCTCCAAGAGACCCAGTACTTC

d_call: .
v_call: TRBV7-2
clone_size: .
j_call: TRBJ2-2
cdr3_aa: CASSPIKRVANTGELFF
cdr3_nt: TGTGCCAGCAGCCCGATAAAGAGGGTCGCGAACACCGGGGAGCTGTTTTTT

d_call: TRBD2
v_call: TRBV20-1
clone_size: .
j_call: TRBJ2-2
cdr3_aa: CSARGAGSGELFF
cdr3_nt: TGCAGTGCTAGAGGAGCGGGGTCCGGGGAGCTGTTTTTT

d_call: .
v_call: TRBV6-5
clone_size: .
j_call: TRBJ2-2
cdr3_aa: CASSYLVGGLGELFF
cdr3_nt: TGTGCCAGCAGTTACCTCGTTGGGGGCCTCGGGGAGCTGTTTTTT

d_call: .
v_call: TRBV9
clone_size: .
j_call: TRBJ1-1
cdr3_aa: CASSVLSYGGNTEAFF
cdr3_nt: TGTGCCAGCAGCGTATTATCGTACGGGGGGAACACTGAAGCTTTCTTT

d_call: TRBD1
v_call: TRBV2
clone_size: .
j_call: TRBJ1-5
cdr3_aa: CASREDRALSNQPQHF
cdr3_nt: TGTGCCAGCAGGGAGGACAGGGCCCTTAGCAATCAGCCCCAGCATTTT

d_call: .
v_call: TRBV20-1
clone_size: .
j_call: TRBJ2-5
cdr3_aa: CSARAGKIQETQYF
cdr3_nt: TGCAGTGCTAGAGCGGGAAAGATACAAGAGACCCAGTACTTC

d_call: .
v_call: TRBV21-1
clone_size: .
j_call: TRBJ2-3
cdr3_aa: CASKNLAGISTDTQYF
cdr3_nt: TGTGCCAGCAAGAATCTAGCGGGAATTAGCACAGATACGCAGTATTTT

d_call: .
v_call: TRBV10-3
clone_size: .
j_call: TRBJ2-4
cdr3_aa: CAISLGTQNIQYF
cdr3_nt: TGTGCCATCAGTTTAGGGACTCAGAACATTCAGTACTTC

d_call: .
v_call: TRBV20-1
clone_size: .
j_call: TRBJ2-3
cdr3_aa: CSARESRDPLDPDTQYF
cdr3_nt: TGCAGTGCTAGAGAAAGCCGGGACCCCCTCGACCCAGATACGCAGTATTTT

d_call: TRBD1
v_call: TRBV10-3
clone_size: .
j_call: TRBJ2-3
cdr3_aa: CAIRTTGPTDTQYF
cdr3_nt: TGTGCCATCAGGACGACAGGGCCCACAGATACGCAGTATTTT